Below are 10 T cell receptor beta chains sequenced from a single sample in a study of OX40 agonist ivuxolimab in advanced cancers. TCRdb keeps only in-frame clones here, not all; method: immunoSEQ multiplex PCR. The data show about 86,000 clones, about 91% seen once. This material consisted of CD4+ or CD8+ T cells sorted from blood, taken in a trial of the OX40 agonist ivuxolimab. All receptors come from an adult with an advanced solid tumor such as melanoma, head and neck, liver or kidney cancer.

V and J are TRBV6-5 and TRBJ1-1; 11 bases fit TRBD1. CDR1 MNHEY and CDR2 SVGAGI come from the germline V gene. This CDR3 contains 15 residues. V lost 2 bases to trimming and J lost 4 bases; unmatched junction nucleotides: 3. CDR3 residues: CASSYTGTGGTEAFF. In DNA form, the CDR3 reads TGTGCCAGCAGTTACACGGGGACAGGGGGCACTGAAGCTTTCTTT.

This clone occurred a few times. The chain uses TRBV7-2 and TRBJ2-7; D uncertain. Germline V gives CDR1 SGHTA, CDR2 FQGNSA. This CDR3 has 16 amino acids. Trimming removed 0 bases at V and 5 bases at J, with 17 bases between. This CDR3 is CASSLAVGLRANEQYF. For the CDR3, the DNA is TGTGCCAGCAGCTTAGCGGTTGGGCTACGGGCCAACGAGCAGTACTTC. Full variable domain (rest looked up from reference TRBV7-2 and TRBJ2-7): GAGVSQSPSNKVTEKGKDVELRCDPISGHTALYWYRQSLGQGLEFLIYFQGNSAPDKSGLPSDRFSAERTGGSVSTLTIQRTQQEDSAVYLCASSLAVGLRANEQYFGPGTRLTVT.

The chain combines TRBV5-1 with TRBJ2-2; 7 bases line up with TRBD1. Germline V gene sequence: CDR1 SGHRS, CDR2 YFSETQ. The length of the CDR3 is 14 residues. V gave up 10 bases and J gave up 4 bases; unmatched junction bases: 10. DNA for the CDR3: TGCGCCTGCCGAGACAGGGATATCACCGGGGAGCTGTTTTTT. Residues: CACRDRDITGELFF.

This chain connects TRBV4-1 to TRBJ2-3; D assignment may be TRBD1 or TRBD2 (5 bases each). Trimming cost V 1 base and J 2 bases, with 16 bases left between them. The CDR3 is 17 residues long. CDR1 is MGHRA, CDR2 YSYEKL, per germline. CDR3 DNA sequence: TGCGCCAGCAGCCAAGTCTCCGGGACGGGGCCCACAGATACGCAGTATTTT. It yields the protein CASSQVSGTGPTDTQYF.

The rearrangement uses TRBV4-3 and TRBJ1-3; D unresolved. Germline loops: CDR1 LGHNA, CDR2 YSLEER. V lost 1 base and J lost 0, with 13 bases in between. The CDR3 extends over 17 amino acids. CDR3 sequence: CASSQVVARISGNTIYF. DNA of the CDR3: TGCGCCAGCAGCCAAGTTGTCGCCAGAATCTCTGGAAACACCATATATTTT.

CDR3: CASSLGGWGETQYF. CDR3 DNA: TGTGCCAGCAGTTTGGGGGGCTGGGGAGAGACCCAGTACTTC. The chain is built from TRBV28 and TRBJ2-5; TRBD1 or TRBD2 may be the D gene (6 bases each). There are 14 residues in the CDR3. Trimming removed 3 bases from V and 4 bases from J, with 12 bases in between. Per the germline V gene, CDR1 is MDHEN and CDR2 is SYDVKM. Complete variable domain (other parts from reference TRBV28 and TRBJ2-5): DVKVTQSSRYLVKRTGEKVFLECVQDMDHENMFWYRQDPGLGLRLIYFSYDVKMKEKGDIPEGYSVSREKKERFSLILESASTNQTSMYLCASSLGGWGETQYFGPGTRLLVL.

This chain connects TRBV18 to TRBJ2-6; 11 bases fit TRBD1. The CDR3 spans 17 residues. Germline CDR1 and CDR2: KGHSH and LQKENI. Unmatched junction bases numbered 0, after V lost 0 bases and J lost 2 bases. The CDR3 loop is CASSPPGQGAGANVLTF. Here the CDR3 DNA reads TGTGCCAGCTCACCACCGGGACAGGGGGCTGGGGCCAACGTCCTGACTTTC.

J is TRBJ2-7 and V is TRBV10-3; the match to TRBD2 covers 9 bases. The germline V gene encodes CDR1 ENHRY and CDR2 SYGVKD. This CDR3 contains 13 residues. With V trimmed by 4 bases and J by 3 bases, 1 base remained unmatched. The DNA for the CDR3 is TGTGCCATCAGTGTTAGCGGGGGCTACGAGCAGTACGTC. Its translation is CAISVSGGYEQYV.

The rearrangement uses TRBV18 and TRBJ1-2; TRBD1 aligns across 9 bases. With 2 bases clipped from V and 0 bases from J, the junction kept 10 bases outside the gene matches. In germline, CDR1 is KGHSH, CDR2 LQKENI. The CDR3 length is 18 residues. The CDR3 bases are TGTGCCAGCTCACCAATCACAGGGGGCGCCGGAGCTAACTATGGCTACACCTTC. Translating gives CASSPITGGAGANYGYTF.

In its sample, this clone was seen once. The chain employs TRBV5-1 and TRBJ1-1, with D maybe TRBD1 (6 bases). The CDR3 is made up of 12 amino acids. V was trimmed by 6 bases and J by 8 bases, leaving 14 bases between them. Germline V gene data show CDR1 as SGHRS and CDR2 as YFSETQ. In DNA form, the CDR3 reads TGCGCCAGCAAACCCGGGGGACAAGAAGCTTTCTTT. This encodes CASKPGGQEAFF.